This TCR beta chain is drawn from a study of CD4 T cells in relation to SARS-CoV-2 and coronaviruses. Study conclusions and caveats: No donor gave both pre-pandemic and post-infection samples.

This CDR3 region has 17 residues. Germline CDR1 KGHSH, CDR2 LQKENI. V lost 3 bases to trimming and J lost 8 bases, with 25 bases between them. Uncultured naive and memory CD4+ T cells supplied DNA for deep TCR-beta sequencing. Data came from immunoSEQ multiplex PCR; TCRdb stores just in-frame clones and leaves some out. The data contain 60,000 or so clones, about 94% of them singletons. Details on this clone: Antigen: not known.

The unexposed donors gave CD4+ T cells in about 2010-2019, prior to COVID-19. Cryopreserved PBMCs were CD4-enriched, then split into naive and memory cells. This sequence was found in a human donor in good health. The V call is TRBV18, the J call TRBJ1-1, with D possibly being TRBD1 (5 bases). The source material was naive CD4+ T cells from PBMCs. Subset defined: naive CD4+ T cells isolated by negative enrichment. The CDR3 is CASSPATSGTTGGEAFF. The CDR3 DNA reads as TGTGCCAGCTCACCGGCAACCTCCGGGACCACTGGAGGCGAAGCTTTCTTT.